The TCR beta chain under discussion was sequenced for a study of blood T cell repertoires in COVID-19. TCRdb keeps only in-frame clones here, not all; method: immunoSEQ multiplex PCR. In the table there are approximately 200,000 clones, about 87% of which are singletons. Participant reports of clinical history set cohort assignment. The clonotype was recovered from a man between 25 and 39 years old who had recovered from COVID-19. Sequencing used PBMCs or T cells enriched from blood (not recorded which).

The CDR3 region is CSVERQVEAFF. The CDR3 DNA sequence: TGCAGCGTTGAAAGACAGGTAGAAGCTTTCTTT. This chain uses TRBV29-1 with TRBJ1-1; possibly TRBD1 for D (6 bases). The CDR3 spans 11 residues. Per germline, CDR1 SQVTM and CDR2 ANQGSEA. V was shortened by 2 bases and J by 8 bases, with 9 bases between the two germline ends.